The 18 T cell receptor beta chains listed next were all sequenced from one sample in a study of cytomegalovirus exposure and HLA in healthy donors listed by TCRdb under 2017. The library was made by the immunoSEQ multiplex PCR assay. The multiplex PCR relied on a mix of 60 forward primers for TCR Vbeta segments and 13 reverse primers for TCR Jbeta segments. In TCRdb, the immuneACCESS table is reduced to in-frame sequences with V and J assigned. These tables do not hold every clone; where another copy was compared, an unresolved V gene accounts for under half, and the others remain unexplained. The sample includes 150,000 to 200,000 clones, with approximately 77% observed a single time. 6% to 8% of the sample is in the top ten clones. Sequencing was done on a sample of PBMCs. The receptors here all came from a male donor in good health and CMV-seropositive.

The chain carries TRBV6-5 and TRBJ1-1; TRBD1 matches at 8 bases. Trimming removed 8 bases from V and 2 bases from J; junction bases left unmatched: 10. This CDR3 has 15 residues. Germline values: CDR1 MNHEY, CDR2 SVGAGI. CDR3 in DNA: TGTGCCAGCCTCCGAACAGGGGGGGTTAACACTGAAGCTTTCTTT. Translation: CASLRTGGVNTEAFF.

This chain uses TRBV2 with TRBJ2-3; D perhaps matches TRBD2 (6 bases). CDR1 is SNHLY, CDR2 FYNNEI, per germline. CDR3 length equals 12 residues. V was clipped by 6 bases and J by 6 bases, with 10 bases between them. The CDR3 DNA follows: TGTGCCAGCAGCCCCCTAGCGGATACGCAGTATTTT. Protein: CASSPLADTQYF. The full variable domain, with the rest looked up from reference TRBV2 and TRBJ2-3, is EPEVTQTPSHQVTQMGQEVILRCVPISNHLYFYWYRQILGQKVEFLVSFYNNEISEKSEIFDDQFSVERPDGSNFTLKIRSTKLEDSAMYFCASSPLADTQYFGPGTRLTVL.

This clone was observed a few times. The genes are TRBV11-2 and TRBJ2-7; 9 nucleotides agree with TRBD1. Trimming removed 5 bases from V and 5 bases from J; junction bases left unmatched: 10. This CDR3 has 15 amino acids. Germline V gene sequence: CDR1 SGHAT, CDR2 FQNNGV. The CDR3 nucleotides read TGTGCCAGCAGCCCCTGGACAGGGGCGGCTCACGAGCAGTACTTC. This encodes CASSPWTGAAHEQYF.

The chain links TRBV4-3 to TRBJ2-2; 9 bases fit TRBD1. Germline V gives CDR1 LGHNA, CDR2 YSLEER. V lost 1 base to trimming and J lost 6 bases; unmatched junction nucleotides: 3. The CDR3 sequence is 15 residues long. CDR3 nucleotide sequence: TGCGCCAGCAGCCAAGGGACAGGGGACCCCGGGGAGCTGTTTTTT. Translated, it gives CASSQGTGDPGELFF.

The V and J genes are TRBV5-6 and TRBJ2-7; 12 bases fit TRBD2. From germline, CDR1 is SGHDT and CDR2 YYEEEE. Unmatched junction bases numbered 6, after V lost 7 bases and J lost 4 bases. This CDR3 region has 14 residues. The DNA of the CDR3 is TGTGCCAGCCACTCCGGGACTAGCGGGTACGAGCAGTACTTC. It specifies CASHSGTSGYEQYF.

The chain links TRBV2 to TRBJ1-2, with 12 bases fitting TRBD1. CDR3 length equals 15 residues. CDR1 is SNHLY and CDR2 is FYNNEI in the germline V gene. The V gene end was trimmed by 4 bases and the J gene end by 4 bases; junction bases not matched to a gene: 4. CDR3 DNA: TGTGCCAGCAGTGCCGGGACAGGGGGCGTCTATGGCTACACCTTC. As protein: CASSAGTGGVYGYTF.

The chain uses TRBV4-1 and TRBJ2-5; perhaps TRBD1 as D (6 bases). The CDR3 runs 13 residues. V was clipped by 4 bases and J by 5 bases, with 11 bases between them. From germline, CDR1 is MGHRA and CDR2 YSYEKL. The CDR3 sequence is CASSLVRGETQYF. The DNA of the CDR3 is TGCGCCAGCAGCCTTGTTAGGGGGGAGACCCAGTACTTC.

The chain uses TRBV7-9 and TRBJ1-1; 7 bases map to TRBD1. The CDR3 totals 18 residues. Germline V gene data show CDR1 as SEHNR and CDR2 as FQNEAQ (reference sequence). J lost 0 bases, V lost 5 bases, and 15 bases had no gene match. The CDR3 nucleotides are TGTGCCAGCAGCACCCGGGACAGCAACTCGATGTTGAACACTGAAGCTTTCTTT. Amino acids: CASSTRDSNSMLNTEAFF. Full variable domain (remainder filled in from reference TRBV7-9 and TRBJ1-1): DTGVSQNPRHKITKRGQNVTFRCDPISEHNRLYWYRQTLGQGPEFLTYFQNEAQLEKSRLLSDRFSAERPKGSFSTLEIQRTEQGDSAMYLCASSTRDSNSMLNTEAFFGQGTRLTVV.

V and J are TRBV7-3 and TRBJ2-1; tentative D call: TRBD2 (6 bases). Germline V CDR1 and CDR2: SGHTA, FQGTGA. The CDR3 loop spans 19 amino acids. V shed 1 base and J shed 4 bases, with 23 bases lying between them. This chain's CDR3 is CASSLNPRLIRGDYNEQFF. CDR3 DNA: TGTGCCAGCAGCTTAAATCCGCGCCTGATTCGCGGGGATTACAATGAGCAGTTCTTC.

V gene TRBV30 combines with J gene TRBJ1-2, with 8 bases matching TRBD1. The CDR3 totals 14 residues. The trim removed 0 bases at V and 7 bases at J, leaving 7 bases unmatched. Germline V CDR1 and CDR2: GTSNPN, SVGIG (reference sequence). The chain's CDR3 is CAWSVLRQGSGYTF. CDR3 nucleotide sequence: TGTGCCTGGAGTGTACTGAGACAGGGGTCTGGCTACACCTTC.

V and J are TRBV6-9 and TRBJ1-1; the D gene is possibly TRBD1 (5 bases). Germline loops: CDR1 MNHGY, CDR2 SVAAGI. Trimming took off 11 bases at V and 10 bases at J, with 14 bases between the two ends. CDR3 length: 10 amino acids. The CDR3 region is CAQEGPGAFF. The CDR3 DNA follows: TGTGCCCAGGAGGGGCCCGGAGCTTTCTTT.

The V gene is TRBV4-3, the J gene TRBJ2-1; 7 bases line up with TRBD2. V was pared by 4 bases and J by 4 bases, with 7 bases of the junction left unmatched. The CDR3 is 15 residues long. Germline CDR1 LGHNA, CDR2 YSLEER. This CDR3 is CASSPGLGFYNEQFF. The CDR3 nucleotides read TGCGCCAGCAGCCCCGGACTAGGTTTTTACAATGAGCAGTTCTTC.

V gene TRBV11-2 combines with J gene TRBJ1-2; TRBD1 matches 8 bases. Looked up from germline, CDR1 is SGHAT and CDR2 is FQNNGV. Trimming cost V 5 bases and J 4 bases; bases outside gene matches: 3. This CDR3 is built from 13 residues. The CDR3 DNA follows: TGTGCCAGCAGCCTTACAGGGGGCTATGGCTACACCTTC. It encodes CASSLTGGYGYTF. Using reference TRBV11-2 and TRBJ1-2 for the parts outside the CDR3, the full variable domain is EAGVAQSPRYKIIEKRQSVAFWCNPISGHATLYWYQQILGQGPKLLIQFQNNGVVDDSQLPKDRFSAERLKGVDSTLKIQPAKLEDSAVYLCASSLTGGYGYTFGSGTRLTVV.

The gene calls are TRBV9 and TRBJ2-1, with TRBD1 matching over 10 bases. V gave up 4 bases and J gave up 6 bases; unmatched junction bases: 10. From germline, CDR1 is SGDLS and CDR2 YYNGEE. The CDR3 length is 16 residues. CDR3 protein: CASSPRGQGRRNEQFF. CDR3 in DNA: TGTGCCAGCAGCCCCCGGGGACAGGGGAGACGCAATGAGCAGTTCTTC.

This rearrangement joins TRBV2 to TRBJ1-4; 9 positions agree with TRBD1. Germline V gene sequence: CDR1 SNHLY, CDR2 FYNNEI. J was trimmed by 6 bases and V by 5 bases; bases with no gene match: 4. This CDR3 has 14 amino acids. The CDR3 is CASSFDRGDEKLFF. The CDR3 DNA follows: TGTGCCAGCAGTTTCGACAGGGGGGATGAAAAACTGTTTTTT.

CDR3: CASSEGTGGMTYEQYF. CDR3 coding DNA: TGTGCCAGCAGTGAAGGGACAGGGGGGATGACCTACGAGCAGTACTTC. The genes are TRBV6-1 and TRBJ2-7; 10 bases align to TRBD1. The germline CDR1 and CDR2 sequences are MNHNS and SASEGT. The CDR3 contains 16 residues. The ends lost 1 base at V and 2 bases at J; junction bases unmatched: 5.

This clone appeared once. The rearrangement uses TRBV11-2 and TRBJ1-1, with 9 positions matching TRBD1. In germline, CDR1 is SGHAT, CDR2 FQNNGV. V lost 8 bases, J lost 1 base, and 8 bases stayed unmatched. This CDR3 has 15 residues. The CDR3 coding sequence is TGTGCCAGCGGATGGATACAGGGGGCGAACACTGAAGCTTTCTTT. Its protein is CASGWIQGANTEAFF. Full variable domain (missing parts from reference TRBV11-2 and TRBJ1-1): EAGVAQSPRYKIIEKRQSVAFWCNPISGHATLYWYQQILGQGPKLLIQFQNNGVVDDSQLPKDRFSAERLKGVDSTLKIQPAKLEDSAVYLCASGWIQGANTEAFFGQGTRLTVV.

This chain joins TRBV21-1 and TRBJ1-1. TRBV21-1 is listed as a pseudogene. The CDR3 spans 16 residues. In nucleotides, the CDR3 is TGTGCCAGCAGCAAAGAAGTCCTCTCGGGAAACACTGAAGCTTTCTTT. Translation: CASSKEVLSGNTEAFF.